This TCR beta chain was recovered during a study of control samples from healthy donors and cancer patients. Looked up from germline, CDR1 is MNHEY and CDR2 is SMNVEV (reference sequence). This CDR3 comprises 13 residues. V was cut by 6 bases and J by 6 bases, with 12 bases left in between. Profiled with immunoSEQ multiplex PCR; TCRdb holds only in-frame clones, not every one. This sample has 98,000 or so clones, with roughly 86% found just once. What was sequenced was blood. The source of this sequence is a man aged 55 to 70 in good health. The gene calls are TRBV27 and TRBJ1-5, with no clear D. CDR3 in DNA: TGTGCCAGCAGACCGAACCGGGGTCAGCCCCAGCATTTT. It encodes CASRPNRGQPQHF.